A single TCR beta chain is shown here with its context. With V trimmed by 0 bases and J by 2 bases, 11 bases remained unmatched. The germline gives CDR1 LGHDT, CDR2 YNNKEL (reference sequence). The CDR3 runs 18 residues. The data derive from a study of blood T cell repertoires in COVID-19. Background on the study: Italy, Spain and the United States were the sources of the convalescent and acute COVID-19 samples. The cDNA or gDNA used as material had been derived from T cells, B-cell-depleted T cells, or PBMCs.

Using immunoSEQ multiplex PCR, the repertoire was profiled, and TCRdb retains in-frame clones only, with some absent. The sample holds around 620,000 clones, 80% to 90% seen once. The V call is TRBV3-1 (or the pseudogene TRBV3-2), the J call TRBJ1-2; 8 bases match TRBD1. The origin of this receptor is a woman in her late teens or twenties with acute or convalescent COVID-19. Sequencing was carried out using peripheral blood. The CDR3 is CASSQEWNRGFSNYGYTF. The CDR3 region has the DNA TGTGCCAGCAGCCAAGAGTGGAACAGGGGGTTTAGCAACTATGGCTACACCTTC.